This T cell receptor (beta chain) was retrieved from a study of blood T cell repertoires in COVID-19. The CDR3 has 16 amino acids. From germline, CDR1 is SGHTS and CDR2 YDEGEE. Deletions cut 0 bases from V and 1 base from J, with 11 bases between. The assay was immunoSEQ multiplex PCR, and TCRdb's table has in-frame clones only and misses some. The profile shows about 430,000 clones, roughly 89% of them singletons. The chain employs TRBV5-8 and TRBJ2-1; D is perhaps TRBD2 (5 bases). This clonotype originated in a man between 18 and 35 years old with COVID-19, enrolled during active disease. Material for sequencing was peripheral blood. CDR3 protein: CASSLARRGSYNEQFF. CDR3 DNA: TGTGCCAGCAGCTTGGCTAGGAGAGGGTCCTACAATGAGCAGTTCTTC.